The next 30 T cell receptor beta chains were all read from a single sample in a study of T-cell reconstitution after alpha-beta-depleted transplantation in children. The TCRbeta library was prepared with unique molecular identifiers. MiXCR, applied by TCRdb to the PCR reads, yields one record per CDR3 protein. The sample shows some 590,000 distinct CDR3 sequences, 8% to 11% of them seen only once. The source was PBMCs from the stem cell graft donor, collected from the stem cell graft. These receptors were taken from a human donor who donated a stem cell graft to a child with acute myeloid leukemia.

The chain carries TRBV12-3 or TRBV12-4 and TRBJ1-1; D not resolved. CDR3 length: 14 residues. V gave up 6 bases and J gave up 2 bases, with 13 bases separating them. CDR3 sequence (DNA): TGTGCCAGCAGCTCCGGACTCATCAACACTGAAGCTTTCTTT. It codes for CASSSGLINTEAFF.

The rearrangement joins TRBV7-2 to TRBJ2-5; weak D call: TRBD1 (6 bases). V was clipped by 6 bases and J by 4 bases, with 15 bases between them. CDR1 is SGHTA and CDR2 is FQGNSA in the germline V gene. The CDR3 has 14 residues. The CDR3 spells CASSIQGSRETQYF. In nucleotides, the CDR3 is TGTGCCAGCAGTATTCAGGGGAGTAGAGAGACCCAGTACTTC.

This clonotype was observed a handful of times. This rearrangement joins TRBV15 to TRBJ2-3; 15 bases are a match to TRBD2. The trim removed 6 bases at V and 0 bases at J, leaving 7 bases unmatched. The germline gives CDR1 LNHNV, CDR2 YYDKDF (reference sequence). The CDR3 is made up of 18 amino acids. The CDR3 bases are TGTGCCACCAGGGGACTAGCGGGAGGATTGACTAGCACAGATACGCAGTATTTT. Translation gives CATRGLAGGLTSTDTQYF. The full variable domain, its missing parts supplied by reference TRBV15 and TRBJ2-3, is DAMVIQNPRYQVTQFGKPVTLSCSQTLNHNVMYWYQQKSSQAPKLLFHYYDKDFNNEADTPDNFQSRRPNTSFCFLDIRSPGLGDTAMYLCATRGLAGGLTSTDTQYFGPGTRLTVL.

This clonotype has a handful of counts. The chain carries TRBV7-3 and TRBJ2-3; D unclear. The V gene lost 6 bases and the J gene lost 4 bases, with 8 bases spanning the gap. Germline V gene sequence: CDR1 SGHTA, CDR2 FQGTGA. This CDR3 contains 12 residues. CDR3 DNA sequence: TGTGCCAGCAGTCAACCGGCAGATACGCAGTATTTT. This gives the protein CASSQPADTQYF.

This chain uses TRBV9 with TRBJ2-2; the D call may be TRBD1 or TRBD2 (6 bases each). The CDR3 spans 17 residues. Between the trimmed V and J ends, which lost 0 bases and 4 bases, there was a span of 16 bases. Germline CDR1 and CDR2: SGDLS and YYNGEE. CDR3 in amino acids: CASSVEGGRGVTGELFF. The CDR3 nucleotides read TGTGCCAGCAGCGTAGAGGGGGGCAGGGGCGTCACCGGGGAGCTGTTTTTT.

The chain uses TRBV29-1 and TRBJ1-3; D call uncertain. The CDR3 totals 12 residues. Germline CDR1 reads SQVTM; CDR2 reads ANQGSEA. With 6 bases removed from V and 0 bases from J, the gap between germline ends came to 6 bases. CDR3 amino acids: CSVSGSGNTIYF. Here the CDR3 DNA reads TGCAGCGTCTCAGGCTCTGGAAACACCATATATTTT.

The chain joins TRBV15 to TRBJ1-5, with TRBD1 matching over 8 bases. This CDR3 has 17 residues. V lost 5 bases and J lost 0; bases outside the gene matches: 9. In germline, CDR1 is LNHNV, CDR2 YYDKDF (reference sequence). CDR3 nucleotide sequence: TGTGCCACCAGCGGCGAGGGACAGGAATATAGCAATCAGCCCCAGCATTTT. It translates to CATSGEGQEYSNQPQHF.

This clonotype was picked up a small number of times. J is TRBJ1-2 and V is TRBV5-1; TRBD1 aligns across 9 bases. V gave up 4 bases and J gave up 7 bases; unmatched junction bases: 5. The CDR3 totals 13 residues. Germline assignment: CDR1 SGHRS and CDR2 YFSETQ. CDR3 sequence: CASSRDRVGGYTF. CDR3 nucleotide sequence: TGCGCCAGCAGCCGGGACAGGGTAGGTGGCTACACCTTC.

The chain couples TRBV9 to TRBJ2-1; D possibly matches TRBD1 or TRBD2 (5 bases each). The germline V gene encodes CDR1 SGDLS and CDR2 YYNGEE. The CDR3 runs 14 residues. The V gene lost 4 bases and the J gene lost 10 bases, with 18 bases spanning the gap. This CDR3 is CASSTTGTFGEQFF. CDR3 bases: TGTGCCAGCAGCACAACCGGGACCTTCGGGGAGCAGTTCTTC.

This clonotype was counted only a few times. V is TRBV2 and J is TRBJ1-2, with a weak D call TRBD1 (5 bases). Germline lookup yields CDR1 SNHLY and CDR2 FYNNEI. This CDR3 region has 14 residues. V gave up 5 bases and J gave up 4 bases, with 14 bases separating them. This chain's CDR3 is CASSRGRGSYGYTF. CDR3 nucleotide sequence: TGTGCCAGCAGTCGGGGACGGGGAAGCTATGGCTACACCTTC.

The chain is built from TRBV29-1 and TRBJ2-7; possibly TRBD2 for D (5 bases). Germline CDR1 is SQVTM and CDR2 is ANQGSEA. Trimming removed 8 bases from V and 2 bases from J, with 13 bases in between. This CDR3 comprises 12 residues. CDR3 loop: CSFSAATYEQYF. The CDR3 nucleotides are TGCAGCTTTAGCGCCGCCACCTACGAGCAGTACTTC.

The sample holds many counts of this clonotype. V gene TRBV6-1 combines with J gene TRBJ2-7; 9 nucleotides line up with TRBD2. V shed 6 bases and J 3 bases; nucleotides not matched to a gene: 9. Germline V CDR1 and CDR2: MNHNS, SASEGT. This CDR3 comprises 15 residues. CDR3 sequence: CASRIRTSANYEQYF. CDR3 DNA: TGTGCCAGCAGAATAAGGACTAGCGCCAACTACGAGCAGTACTTC.

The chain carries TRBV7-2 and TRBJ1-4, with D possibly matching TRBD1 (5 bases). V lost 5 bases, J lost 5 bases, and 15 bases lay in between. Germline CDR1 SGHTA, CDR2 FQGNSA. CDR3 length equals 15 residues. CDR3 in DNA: TGTGCCAGCAGCCAACAGGATCTTCTAAATGAAAAACTGTTTTTT. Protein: CASSQQDLLNEKLFF. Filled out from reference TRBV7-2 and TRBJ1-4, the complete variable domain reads GAGVSQSPSNKVTEKGKDVELRCDPISGHTALYWYRQSLGQGLEFLIYFQGNSAPDKSGLPSDRFSAERTGGSVSTLTIQRTQQEDSAVYLCASSQQDLLNEKLFFGSGTQLSVL.

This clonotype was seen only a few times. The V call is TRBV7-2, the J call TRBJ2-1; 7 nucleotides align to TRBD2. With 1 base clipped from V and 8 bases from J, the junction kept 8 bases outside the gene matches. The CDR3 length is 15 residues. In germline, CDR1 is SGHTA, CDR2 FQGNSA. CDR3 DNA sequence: TGTGCCAGCAGCTTAGAACTAGCGCGACGGCATGAGCAGTTCTTC. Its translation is CASSLELARRHEQFF.

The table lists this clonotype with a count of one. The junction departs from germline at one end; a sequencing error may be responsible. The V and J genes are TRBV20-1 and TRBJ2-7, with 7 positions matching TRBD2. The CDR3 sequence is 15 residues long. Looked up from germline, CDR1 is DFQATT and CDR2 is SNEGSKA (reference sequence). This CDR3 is CSAIAGEGSEYERYF. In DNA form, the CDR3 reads TGCAGTGCTATAGCCGGGGAGGGGAGCGAGTACGAGCGGTACTTC.

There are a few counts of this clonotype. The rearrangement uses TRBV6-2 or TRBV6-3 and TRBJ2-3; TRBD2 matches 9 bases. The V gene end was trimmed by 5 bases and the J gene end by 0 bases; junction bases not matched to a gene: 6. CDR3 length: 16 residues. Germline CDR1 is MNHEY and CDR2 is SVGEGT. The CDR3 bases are TGTGCCAGCAGTACCGGACTAGCGATGAGCACAGATACGCAGTATTTT. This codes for CASSTGLAMSTDTQYF.

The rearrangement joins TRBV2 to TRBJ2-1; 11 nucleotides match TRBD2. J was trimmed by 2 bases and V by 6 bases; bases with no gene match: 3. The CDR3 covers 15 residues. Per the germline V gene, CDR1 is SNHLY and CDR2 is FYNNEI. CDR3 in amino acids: CASSKTSGTYNEQFF. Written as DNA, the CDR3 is TGTGCCAGCAGCAAGACTAGCGGGACCTACAATGAGCAGTTCTTC.

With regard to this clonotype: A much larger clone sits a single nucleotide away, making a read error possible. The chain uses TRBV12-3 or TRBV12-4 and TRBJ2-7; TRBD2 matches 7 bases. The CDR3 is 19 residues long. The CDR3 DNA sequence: TGTACCAGCAGTTACCTTAGTAGTCTAGCGGTCACATCCGCCTACGAGCAGTACTTC. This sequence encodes CTSSYLSSLAVTSAYEQYF.

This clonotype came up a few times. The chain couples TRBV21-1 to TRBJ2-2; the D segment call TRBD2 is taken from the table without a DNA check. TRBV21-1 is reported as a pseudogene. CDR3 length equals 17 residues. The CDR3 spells CASSKEDPSDNTGELFF. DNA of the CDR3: TGTGCCAGCAGCAAAGAGGATCCTAGCGACAACACCGGGGAGCTGTTTTTT.

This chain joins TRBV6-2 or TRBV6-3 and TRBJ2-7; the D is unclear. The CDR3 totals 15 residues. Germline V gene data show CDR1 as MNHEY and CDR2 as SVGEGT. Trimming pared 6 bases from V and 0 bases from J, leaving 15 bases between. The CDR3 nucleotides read TGTGCCAGCAGCCGCGTGACTCTCAGCTCCTACGAGCAGTACTTC. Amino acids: CASSRVTLSSYEQYF.

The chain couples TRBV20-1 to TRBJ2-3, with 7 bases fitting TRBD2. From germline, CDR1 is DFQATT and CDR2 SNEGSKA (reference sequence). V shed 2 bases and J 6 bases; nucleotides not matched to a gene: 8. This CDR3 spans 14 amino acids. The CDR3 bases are TGCAGTGCTAGACGGCCGGGGGGAGTGGATACGCAGTATTTT. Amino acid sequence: CSARRPGGVDTQYF.

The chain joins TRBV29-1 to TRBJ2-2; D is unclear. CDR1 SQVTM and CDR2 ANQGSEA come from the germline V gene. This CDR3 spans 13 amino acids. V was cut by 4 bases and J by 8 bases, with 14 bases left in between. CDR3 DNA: TGCAGCGTTGGCGAACAAGTCGGGGGGGAGCTGTTTTTT. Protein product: CSVGEQVGGELFF.

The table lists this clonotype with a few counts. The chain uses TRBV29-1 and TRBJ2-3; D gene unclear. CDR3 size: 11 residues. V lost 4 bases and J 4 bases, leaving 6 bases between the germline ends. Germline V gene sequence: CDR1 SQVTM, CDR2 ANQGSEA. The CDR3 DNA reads TGCAGCGTTGGGCAGCCAGATACGCAGTATTTT. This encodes CSVGQPDTQYF.

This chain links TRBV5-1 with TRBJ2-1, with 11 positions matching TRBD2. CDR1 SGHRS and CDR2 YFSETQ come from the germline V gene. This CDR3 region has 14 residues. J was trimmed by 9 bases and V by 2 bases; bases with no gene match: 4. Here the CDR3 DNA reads TGCGCCAGCAGCTTAACTAGCGGGAGTGTTGAGCAGTTCTTC. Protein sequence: CASSLTSGSVEQFF.

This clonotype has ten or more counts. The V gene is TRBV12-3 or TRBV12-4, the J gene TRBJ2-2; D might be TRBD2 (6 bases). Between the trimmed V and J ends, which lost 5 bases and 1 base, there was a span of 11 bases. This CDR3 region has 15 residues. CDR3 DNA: TGTGCCAGCAGTACCTATAGCGGGAACACCGGGGAGCTGTTTTTT. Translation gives CASSTYSGNTGELFF.

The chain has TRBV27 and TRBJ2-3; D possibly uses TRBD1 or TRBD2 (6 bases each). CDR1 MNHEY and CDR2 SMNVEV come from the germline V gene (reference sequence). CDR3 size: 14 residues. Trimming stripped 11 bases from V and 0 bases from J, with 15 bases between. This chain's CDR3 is CAPGVAESTDTQYF. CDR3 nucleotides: TGTGCCCCAGGGGTAGCGGAGAGCACAGATACGCAGTATTTT.

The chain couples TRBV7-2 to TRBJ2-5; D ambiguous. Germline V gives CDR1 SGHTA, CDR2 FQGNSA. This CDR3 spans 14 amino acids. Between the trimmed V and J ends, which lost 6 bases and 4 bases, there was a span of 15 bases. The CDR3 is CASSNSRRVETQYF. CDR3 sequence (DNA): TGTGCCAGCAGTAACTCTAGACGGGTAGAGACCCAGTACTTC.

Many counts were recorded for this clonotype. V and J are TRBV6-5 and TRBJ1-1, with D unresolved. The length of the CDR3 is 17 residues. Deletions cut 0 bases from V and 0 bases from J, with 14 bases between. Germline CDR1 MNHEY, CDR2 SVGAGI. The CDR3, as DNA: TGTGCCAGCAGTTACTCCTTCAAAACAGCTCTGAACACTGAAGCTTTCTTT. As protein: CASSYSFKTALNTEAFF.

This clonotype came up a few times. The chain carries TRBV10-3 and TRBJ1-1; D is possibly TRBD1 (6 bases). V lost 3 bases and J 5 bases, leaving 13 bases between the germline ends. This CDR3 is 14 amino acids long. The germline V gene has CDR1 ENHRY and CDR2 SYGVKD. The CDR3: CAISDRRGHTEAFF. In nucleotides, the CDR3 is TGTGCCATCAGTGATCGCCGGGGGCATACTGAAGCTTTCTTT.

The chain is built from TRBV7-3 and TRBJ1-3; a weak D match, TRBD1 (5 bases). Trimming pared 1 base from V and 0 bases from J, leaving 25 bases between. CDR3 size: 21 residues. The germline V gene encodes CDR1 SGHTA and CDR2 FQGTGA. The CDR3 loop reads CASSLNAMADRPEDSGNTIYF. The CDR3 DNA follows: TGTGCCAGCAGCTTAAATGCCATGGCTGACAGACCGGAGGACTCTGGAAACACCATATATTTT.